The 28 T cell receptor beta chains in this list originate from one sample, sequenced in a study of cytomegalovirus exposure and HLA in healthy donors. The assay was immunoSEQ multiplex PCR, and TCRdb's table has in-frame clones only and misses some. The table includes fewer than 150,000 clones, about 91% detected once. The sequencing sample was made of PBMCs. These receptors all stem from a man in his late teens or twenties in good health and CMV-seronegative.

The count of this clone is one. This chain links TRBV28 with TRBJ2-7, with a possible D match to TRBD1 (5 bases). This CDR3 is built from 13 residues. V was trimmed by 3 bases and J by 6 bases, leaving 12 bases between them. Germline V gene sequence: CDR1 MDHEN, CDR2 SYDVKM. The CDR3 DNA is TGTGCCAGCAGTTTGGGTCAGGGCATCGAGCAGTACTTC. Translated: CASSLGQGIEQYF.

The DNA for the CDR3 is TGTGCCAGCAAACGGACAGGGGCCACGAACACTGAAGCTTTCTTT. This translates into CASKRTGATNTEAFF. The chain recombines TRBV2 with TRBJ1-1; 9 bases are shared with TRBD1. The CDR3 is 15 residues long. From germline, CDR1 is SNHLY and CDR2 FYNNEI. Trimming took 7 bases from V and 1 from J; bases not matched to a gene: 7.

The gene calls are TRBV5-1 and TRBJ2-1; 8 bases line up with TRBD2. The CDR3 spans 15 residues. The germline V gene encodes CDR1 SGHRS and CDR2 YFSETQ. J was trimmed by 3 bases and V by 4 bases; bases with no gene match: 6. CDR3: CASSPTSGDYNEQFF. In DNA, the CDR3 is TGCGCCAGCAGCCCAACTAGCGGTGACTACAATGAGCAGTTCTTC.

The chain employs TRBV10-3 and TRBJ2-1; no clear D. The CDR3 is made up of 11 amino acids. The germline gives CDR1 ENHRY, CDR2 SYGVKD. V was shortened by 9 bases and J by 7 bases, with 10 bases between the two germline ends. As DNA, the CDR3 is TGTGCCATTTCGACCGGGAATGAGCAGTTCTTC. Residues: CAISTGNEQFF.

This chain links TRBV6-5 with TRBJ2-5, with 7 bases that match TRBD1. CDR1 and CDR2 (germline): MNHEY, SVGAGI. CDR3 length equals 14 residues. J lost 0 bases, V lost 5 bases, and 3 bases had no gene match. CDR3 loop: CASSGDRDQETQYF. The CDR3 DNA is TGTGCCAGCAGTGGGGACAGAGACCAAGAGACCCAGTACTTC.

The chain has TRBV5-4 and TRBJ1-2; a weak D match, TRBD1 (6 bases). V lost 0 bases, J lost 8 bases, and 14 bases lay in between. This CDR3 spans 14 amino acids. The germline V gene encodes CDR1 SGHNT and CDR2 YYREEE (reference sequence). This chain's CDR3 is CASSLVGDTRGYTF. The CDR3, as DNA: TGTGCCAGCAGCTTGGTTGGGGACACCAGGGGCTACACCTTC. Full variable domain (rest looked up from reference TRBV5-4 and TRBJ1-2): ETGVTQSPTHLIKTRGQQVTLRCSSQSGHNTVSWYQQALGQGPQFIFQYYREEENGRGNFPPRFSGLQFPNYSSELNVNALELDDSALYLCASSLVGDTRGYTFGSGTRLTVV.

This chain connects TRBV10-2 to TRBJ2-3, with 8 bases lining up with TRBD2. The CDR3 runs to 16 residues. With V trimmed by 7 bases and J by 3 bases, 12 bases remained unmatched. Germline loops: CDR1 WSHSY, CDR2 SAAADI. The CDR3 is CASIRSAGVDTDTQYF. The CDR3 DNA sequence: TGCGCCAGCATTCGCTCAGCGGGAGTCGATACAGATACGCAGTATTTT.

The CDR3 here is CASSPSTGTYEQYF. In DNA, the CDR3 is TGTGCCAGCAGCCCGTCGACAGGGACCTACGAGCAGTACTTC. The chain joins TRBV7-6 to TRBJ2-7; TRBD1 matches at 7 bases. Germline V lookup: CDR1 SGHVS, CDR2 FNYEAQ. CDR3 length: 14 residues. Trimming took 5 bases from V and 2 from J; bases not matched to a gene: 6.

The J gene is TRBJ1-1, the V gene TRBV2, with TRBD1 as a possible D gene (5 bases). The CDR3 has 12 amino acids. Trimming cost V 6 bases and J 4 bases, with 9 bases left between them. From germline, CDR1 is SNHLY and CDR2 FYNNEI. The CDR3 spells CASRGPGTEAFF. As DNA, the CDR3 is TGTGCCAGCAGGGGGCCGGGCACTGAAGCTTTCTTT.

The chain couples TRBV6-1 to TRBJ1-1; unclear D gene. This CDR3 region has 13 residues. Germline-derived CDR1 and CDR2 are MNHNS and SASEGT. Trimming cost V 9 bases and J 4 bases, with 15 bases left between them. CDR3 amino acids: CASHGVVGTEAFF. The CDR3 DNA is TGTGCCAGTCACGGGGTGGTAGGCACTGAAGCTTTCTTT.

The V call is TRBV2, the J call TRBJ2-7, with unresolved D. The CDR3 extends over 11 amino acids. Trimming stripped 10 bases from V and 1 base from J, with 8 bases between. Germline CDR1 SNHLY, CDR2 FYNNEI. CDR3: CATRRSYEQYF. Here the CDR3 DNA reads TGTGCCACAAGGAGATCCTACGAGCAGTACTTC.

The genes are TRBV7-8 and TRBJ1-1; D may be TRBD1 (5 bases). The CDR3 runs to 11 residues. Trimming removed 4 bases at V and 5 bases at J, with 5 bases between. Germline CDR1 reads SGHVS; CDR2 reads FQNEAQ. This CDR3 is CASSSGTEAFF. CDR3 bases: TGTGCCAGCAGCTCAGGGACTGAAGCTTTCTTT.

The gene calls are TRBV7-8 and TRBJ2-7; 11 positions agree with TRBD2. V gave up 4 bases and J gave up 6 bases; unmatched junction bases: 17. Germline V lookup: CDR1 SGHVS, CDR2 FQNEAQ. The CDR3 is made up of 18 amino acids. The DNA of the CDR3 is TGTGCCAGCAGCTCACCGGGACTAGCGGTCGACAGGGGGGGCGAGCAGTACTTC. It translates to CASSSPGLAVDRGGEQYF.

V gene TRBV30 combines with J gene TRBJ2-2, with D tentatively TRBD2 (6 bases). Germline values: CDR1 GTSNPN, CDR2 SVGIG (reference sequence). CDR3 length: 15 residues. Trimming stripped 5 bases from V and 1 base from J, with 14 bases between. CDR3: CAWRGRRGNTGELFF. In DNA, the CDR3 is TGTGCCTGGCGGGGGAGGCGGGGGAACACCGGGGAGCTGTTTTTT.

The J gene is TRBJ1-2, the V gene TRBV18; D remains ambiguous. The CDR3 consists of 15 residues. Trimming shortened V by 2 bases and J by 6 bases, and 16 bases separated the two germline ends. Germline V gene data show CDR1 as KGHSH and CDR2 as LQKENI. The CDR3 region is CASSPDVQVLDGYTF. CDR3 bases: TGTGCCAGCTCACCAGACGTTCAGGTTTTGGATGGCTACACCTTC. The whole variable domain, remainder taken from reference TRBV18 and TRBJ1-2, is NAGVMQNPRHLVRRRGQEARLRCSPMKGHSHVYWYRQLPEEGLKFMVYLQKENIIDESGMPKERFSAEFPKEGPSILRIQQVVRGDSAAYFCASSPDVQVLDGYTFGSGTRLTVV.

This chain uses TRBV13 with TRBJ2-5, with 9 bases that match TRBD1. This CDR3 is built from 16 residues. The V gene's germline CDR1 is PRHDT and CDR2 FYEKMQ (reference sequence). The V and J ends lost 0 bases and 4 bases, in that order; junction bases with no gene match: 6. The CDR3 sequence: CASSLGQGAWGETQYF. In DNA, the CDR3 is TGTGCCAGCAGCTTAGGACAGGGGGCCTGGGGAGAGACCCAGTACTTC.

This clone occurred once. V and J are TRBV9 and TRBJ1-1; D unclear. CDR1 SGDLS and CDR2 YYNGEE come from the germline V gene. This CDR3 is built from 14 residues. V lost 0 bases to trimming and J lost 4 bases, with 10 bases between them. CDR3 protein: CASSVALRSTEAFF. The DNA for the CDR3 is TGTGCCAGCAGCGTAGCCTTGCGGTCCACTGAAGCTTTCTTT. Drawing the rest from reference TRBV9 and TRBJ1-1, the complete variable domain is DSGVTQTPKHLITATGQRVTLRCSPRSGDLSVYWYQQSLDQGLQFLIQYYNGEERAKGNILERFSAQQFPDLHSELNLSSLELGDSALYFCASSVALRSTEAFFGQGTRLTVV.

This clone was seen only once. V is TRBV27 and J is TRBJ2-5; D may be TRBD2 (5 bases). V lost 3 bases to trimming and J lost 7 bases, with 15 bases between them. This CDR3 spans 14 amino acids. Germline-derived CDR1 and CDR2 are MNHEY and SMNVEV (reference sequence). The CDR3 protein is CASSFSDWGSTQYF. For the CDR3, the DNA is TGTGCCAGCAGTTTCTCGGACTGGGGATCGACCCAGTACTTC.

The V call is TRBV4-2, the J call TRBJ2-1, with TRBD2 as a possible D gene (5 bases). The CDR3 is 13 residues long. Trimming shortened V by 2 bases and J by 7 bases, and 9 bases separated the two germline ends. Per germline, CDR1 LGHNA and CDR2 YNFKEQ. The CDR3 DNA reads as TGTGCCAGCAGCCAACATTCGGGGAATGAGCAGTTCTTC. Encoded protein: CASSQHSGNEQFF.

The gene calls are TRBV28 and TRBJ2-5; 7 bases are shared with TRBD1. This CDR3 has 13 amino acids. J lost 2 bases, V lost 7 bases, and 4 bases had no gene match. Looked up from germline, CDR1 is MDHEN and CDR2 is SYDVKM. This CDR3 is CASILQGQETQYF. The CDR3 DNA reads TGTGCCAGCATCCTACAGGGGCAAGAGACCCAGTACTTC.

This chain links TRBV18 with TRBJ1-2, with TRBD1 identical over 8 bases. Germline-derived CDR1 and CDR2 are KGHSH and LQKENI. Germline trimming cut 2 bases from V and 4 bases from J; bases unmatched to any gene: 15. The CDR3 has 18 amino acids. CDR3 sequence reads: CASSPSPGQETSRYGYTF. Written as DNA, the CDR3 is TGTGCCAGCTCACCATCTCCGGGACAGGAGACATCTCGCTATGGCTACACCTTC.

This chain connects TRBV27 to TRBJ2-3; 7 nucleotides align to TRBD2. The CDR3 has 17 amino acids. Germline V gene data show CDR1 as MNHEY and CDR2 as SMNVEV (reference sequence). V was pared by 8 bases and J by 6 bases, with 20 bases of the junction left unmatched. The CDR3 nucleotides read TGTGCCAGCTCAATAGGGGCGGCGGGGAGGGGCCCGGATACGCAGTATTTT. This encodes CASSIGAAGRGPDTQYF.

This clone was detected once. V and J are TRBV19 and TRBJ2-7; 8 bases fit TRBD2. The CDR3 is 16 amino acids. Per germline, CDR1 LNHDA and CDR2 SQIVND (reference sequence). The junction had 14 bases not matched to a gene; V was cut back by 6 bases and J by 4 bases. CDR3 sequence (DNA): TGTGCCAGTAGGGTATATACCCAGCGGGGGACGTACGAGCAGTACTTC. This encodes CASRVYTQRGTYEQYF.

This clone showed up just once. This rearrangement joins TRBV6-4 to TRBJ2-5, with 9 bases that match TRBD2. The CDR3 is made up of 15 amino acids. In germline, CDR1 is MRHNA, CDR2 SNTAGT. V was clipped by 6 bases and J by 5 bases; unmatched bases: 10. The CDR3 bases are TGTGCCAGCAGGCGGACGGGACTAGCTGGGGAGACCCAGTACTTC. Protein sequence: CASRRTGLAGETQYF.

The genes are TRBV28 and TRBJ2-7; possible D gene TRBD2, 5 bases. Germline V CDR1 and CDR2: MDHEN, SYDVKM. The CDR3 has 11 residues. With 3 bases removed from V and 5 bases from J, the gap between germline ends came to 5 bases. CDR3 coding DNA: TGTGCCAGCAGTTTGCGGGACGAGCAGTACTTC. This encodes CASSLRDEQYF.

The rearrangement joins TRBV11-2 to TRBJ1-1; tentative D call: TRBD1 (5 bases). The ends were cut back, 7 bases at V and 4 bases at J, with 19 bases in the middle. The length of the CDR3 is 15 residues. Per germline, CDR1 SGHAT and CDR2 FQNNGV. CDR3 nucleotide sequence: TGTGCCAGCATCTCCTTTGGGGGGAATGGCACTGAAGCTTTCTTT. Translating it yields CASISFGGNGTEAFF.

This clone was picked up a small number of times. V usage is TRBV13 and J usage is TRBJ2-1; 7 bases line up with TRBD2. Germline V CDR1 and CDR2: PRHDT, FYEKMQ (reference sequence). CDR3 size: 15 residues. The junction had 6 bases not matched to a gene; V was cut back by 3 bases and J by 4 bases. Here the CDR3 reads CASSLFWEGYNEQFF. In DNA form, the CDR3 reads TGTGCCAGCAGCTTGTTCTGGGAGGGATACAATGAGCAGTTCTTC.

The chain combines TRBV28 with TRBJ2-1; 10 nucleotides agree with TRBD2. The CDR3 sequence is 11 residues long. V trimming: 6 bases; J trimming: 10 bases; junction bases outside the gene matches: 0. From germline, CDR1 is MDHEN and CDR2 SYDVKM. The chain's CDR3 is CASRAGGEQFF. DNA for the CDR3: TGTGCCAGCAGAGCGGGGGGGGAGCAGTTCTTC.